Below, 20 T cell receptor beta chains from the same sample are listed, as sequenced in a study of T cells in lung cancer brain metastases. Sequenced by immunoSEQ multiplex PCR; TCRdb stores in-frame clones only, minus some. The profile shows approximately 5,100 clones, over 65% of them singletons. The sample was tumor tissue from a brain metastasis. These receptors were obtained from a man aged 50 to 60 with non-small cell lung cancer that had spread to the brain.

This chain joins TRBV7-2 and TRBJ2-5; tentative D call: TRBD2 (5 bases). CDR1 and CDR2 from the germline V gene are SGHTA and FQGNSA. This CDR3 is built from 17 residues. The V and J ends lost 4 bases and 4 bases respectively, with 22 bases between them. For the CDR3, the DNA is TGTGCCAGCAGCTCCCCCGTGGCCGGGTTAGGGAGAGAGACCCAGTACTTC. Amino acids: CASSSPVAGLGRETQYF.

The CDR3 DNA reads as TGTGCCAGCTCACCACCGGGCAGACCAGTTGACTATGGCTACACCTTC. Translating it yields CASSPPGRPVDYGYTF. V is TRBV18 and J is TRBJ1-2; D call uncertain. Trimming cost V 0 bases and J 3 bases, with 14 bases left between them. The CDR3 is made up of 16 amino acids. CDR1 KGHSH and CDR2 LQKENI come from the germline V gene.

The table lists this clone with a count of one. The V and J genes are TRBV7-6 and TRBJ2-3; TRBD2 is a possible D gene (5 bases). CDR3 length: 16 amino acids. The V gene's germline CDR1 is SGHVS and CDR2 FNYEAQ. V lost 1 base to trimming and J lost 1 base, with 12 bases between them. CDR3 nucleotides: TGTGCCAGCAGCTTAGAGGCTAGCTGGGGCACAGATACGCAGTATTTT. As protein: CASSLEASWGTDTQYF.

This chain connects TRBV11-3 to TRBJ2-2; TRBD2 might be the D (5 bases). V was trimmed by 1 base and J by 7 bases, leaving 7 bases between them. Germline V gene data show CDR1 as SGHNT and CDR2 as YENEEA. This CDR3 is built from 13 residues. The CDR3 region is CASSLGSGGELFF. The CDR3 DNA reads TGTGCCAGCAGCTTAGGGAGCGGCGGGGAGCTGTTTTTT.

CDR3 amino acids: CASSAFGNTIYF. The CDR3 nucleotides are TGTGCCAGTTCAGCGTTTGGAAACACCATATATTTT. The chain recombines TRBV19 with TRBJ1-3; D unclear. The germline gives CDR1 LNHDA, CDR2 SQIVND (reference sequence). Trimming removed 8 bases at V and 3 bases at J, with 8 bases between. This CDR3 has 12 residues.

CDR3 in amino acids: CASSYFQGLYNEQFF. The CDR3 bases are TGTGCCAGCAGTTACTTTCAGGGGCTCTACAATGAGCAGTTCTTC. This rearrangement joins TRBV6-5 to TRBJ2-1; TRBD1 is a possible D gene (6 bases). V lost 1 base and J 3 bases, leaving 10 bases between the germline ends. Germline loops: CDR1 MNHEY, CDR2 SVGAGI. The length of the CDR3 is 15 residues.

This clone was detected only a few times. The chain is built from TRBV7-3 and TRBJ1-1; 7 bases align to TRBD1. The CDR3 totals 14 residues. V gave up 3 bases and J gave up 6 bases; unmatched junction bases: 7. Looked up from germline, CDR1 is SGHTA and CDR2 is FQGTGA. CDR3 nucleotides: TGTGCCAGCAGCTTGAGGGGGCCGGCGTCTGAAGCTTTCTTT. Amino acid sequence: CASSLRGPASEAFF.

The CDR3 reads CASSVSRAPYNEQFF. In DNA form, the CDR3 reads TGTGCCAGCAGCGTGTCCAGGGCTCCCTACAATGAGCAGTTCTTC. The rearrangement links TRBV9 to TRBJ2-1; D perhaps matches TRBD1 (5 bases). The CDR3 totals 15 residues. V lost 2 bases and J 2 bases, leaving 11 bases between the germline ends. Per germline, CDR1 SGDLS and CDR2 YYNGEE.

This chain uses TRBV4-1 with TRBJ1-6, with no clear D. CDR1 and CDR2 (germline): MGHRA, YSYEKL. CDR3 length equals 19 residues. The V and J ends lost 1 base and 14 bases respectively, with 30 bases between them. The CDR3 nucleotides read TGCGCCAGCAGCCAAGTGGTGGATCCCCTAGGACGCAGGTATGGGACCCTCCACTTT. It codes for CASSQVVDPLGRRYGTLHF.

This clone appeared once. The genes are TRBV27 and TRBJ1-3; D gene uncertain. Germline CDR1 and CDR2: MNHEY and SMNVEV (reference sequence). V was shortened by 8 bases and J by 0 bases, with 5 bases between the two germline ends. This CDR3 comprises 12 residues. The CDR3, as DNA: TGTGCCAGCGGGTACTCTGGAAACACCATATATTTT. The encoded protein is CASGYSGNTIYF.

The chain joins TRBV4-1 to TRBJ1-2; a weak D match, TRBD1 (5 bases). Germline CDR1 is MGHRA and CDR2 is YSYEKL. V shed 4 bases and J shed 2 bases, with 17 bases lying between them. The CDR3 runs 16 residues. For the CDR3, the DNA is TGCGCCAGCAGCCCAAGGGGTCAAATCGGAAACTATGGCTACACCTTC. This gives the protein CASSPRGQIGNYGYTF.

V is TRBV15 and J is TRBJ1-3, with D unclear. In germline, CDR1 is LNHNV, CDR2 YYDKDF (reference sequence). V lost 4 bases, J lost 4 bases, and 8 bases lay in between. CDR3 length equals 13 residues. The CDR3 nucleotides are TGTGCCACCAGCACAGGCTCCGGAAACACCATATATTTT. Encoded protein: CATSTGSGNTIYF.

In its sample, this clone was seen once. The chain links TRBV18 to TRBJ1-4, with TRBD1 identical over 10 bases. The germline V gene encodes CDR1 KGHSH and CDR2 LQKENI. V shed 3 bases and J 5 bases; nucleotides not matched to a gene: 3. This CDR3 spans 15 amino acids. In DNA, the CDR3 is TGTGCCAGCTCACCCGACAGGGGGCACAATGAAAAACTGTTTTTT. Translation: CASSPDRGHNEKLFF.

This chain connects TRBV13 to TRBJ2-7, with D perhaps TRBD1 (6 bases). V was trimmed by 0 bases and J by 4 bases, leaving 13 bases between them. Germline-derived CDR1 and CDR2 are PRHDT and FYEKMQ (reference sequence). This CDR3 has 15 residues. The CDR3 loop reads CASSLGIGGFYEQYF. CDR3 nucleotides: TGTGCCAGCAGCTTAGGCATAGGGGGTTTTTACGAGCAGTACTTC.

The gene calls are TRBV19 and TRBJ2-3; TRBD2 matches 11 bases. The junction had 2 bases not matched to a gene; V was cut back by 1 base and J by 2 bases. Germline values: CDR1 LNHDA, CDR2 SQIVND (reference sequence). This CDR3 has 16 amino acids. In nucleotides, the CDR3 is TGTGCCAGTAGTATAGGTAGCGGGGGGGCCACAGATACGCAGTATTTT. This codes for CASSIGSGGATDTQYF.

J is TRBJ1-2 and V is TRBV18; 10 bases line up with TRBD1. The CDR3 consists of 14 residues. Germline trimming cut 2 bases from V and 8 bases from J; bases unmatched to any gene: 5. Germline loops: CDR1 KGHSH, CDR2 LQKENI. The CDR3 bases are TGTGCCAGCTCACCAGGGACAGGGGATCAAGGCTACACCTTC. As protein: CASSPGTGDQGYTF.

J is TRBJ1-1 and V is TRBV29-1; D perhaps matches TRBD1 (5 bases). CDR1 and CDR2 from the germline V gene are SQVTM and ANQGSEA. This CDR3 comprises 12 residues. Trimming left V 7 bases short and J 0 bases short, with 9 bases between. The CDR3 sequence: CSATGMNTEAFF. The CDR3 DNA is TGCAGCGCTACAGGAATGAACACTGAAGCTTTCTTT.

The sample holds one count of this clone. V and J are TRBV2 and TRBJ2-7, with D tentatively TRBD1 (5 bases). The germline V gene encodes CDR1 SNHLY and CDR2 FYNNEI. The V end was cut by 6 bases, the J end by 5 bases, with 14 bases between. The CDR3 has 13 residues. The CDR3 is CASRDQGSHEQYF. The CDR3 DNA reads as TGTGCCAGCAGGGATCAGGGTTCCCACGAGCAGTACTTC.

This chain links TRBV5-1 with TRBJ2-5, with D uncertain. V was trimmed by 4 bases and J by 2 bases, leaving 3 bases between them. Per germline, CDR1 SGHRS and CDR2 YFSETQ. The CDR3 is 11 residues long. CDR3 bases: TGCGCCAGCAGCCAGCAAGAGACCCAGTACTTC. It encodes CASSQQETQYF.

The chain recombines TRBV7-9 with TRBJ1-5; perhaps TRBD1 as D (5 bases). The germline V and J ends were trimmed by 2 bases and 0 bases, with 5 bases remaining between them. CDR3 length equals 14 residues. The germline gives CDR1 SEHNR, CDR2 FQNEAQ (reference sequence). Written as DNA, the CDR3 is TGTGCCAGCAGCTTACAGGGTAGCAATCAGCCCCAGCATTTT. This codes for CASSLQGSNQPQHF.